The 23 T cell receptor beta chains listed next were all sequenced from one sample in a study of vaccination and CD4 T cells after COVID-19. Cultured CD4+ T-cell DNA underwent Oncomine TCR Beta short-read sequencing. MiXCR was run by TCRdb on the PCR reads, yielding one entry per CDR3 protein. The table includes roughly 17,000 distinct CDR3 sequences, 50% to 75% detected once. Their antigen targets remain unknown. The treatment is: roughly 11-day PBMC culture with coronavirus spike peptide pools or control peptides (ViraFEST assay). Material: CD4+ T cells from blood, cultured in vitro. The receptors originated from a human donor who had recovered from COVID-19.

V and J are TRBV18 and TRBJ2-7; no clear D gene. The CDR3 totals 14 residues. Germline V lookup: CDR1 KGHSH, CDR2 LQKENI. V was pared by 0 bases and J by 5 bases, with 11 bases between. CDR3 sequence reads: CASSPPTRDDEQYF. CDR3 sequence (DNA): TGTGCCAGCTCACCACCGACCAGAGATGACGAGCAGTACTTC.

The chain carries TRBV7-9 and TRBJ2-5, with D possibly being TRBD1 (5 bases). Germline V gene sequence: CDR1 SEHNR, CDR2 FQNEAQ (reference sequence). The V end lost 6 bases, the J end lost 1 base, and 12 bases lay between the germline ends. There are 14 residues in the CDR3. This chain's CDR3 is CASSKGNLQETQYF. The CDR3 nucleotides read TGTGCCAGCAGTAAGGGGAACCTCCAAGAGACCCAGTACTTC.

This clonotype occurred a few times. The V and J genes are TRBV15 and TRBJ2-2; the match to TRBD2 covers 16 bases. The junction had 9 bases not matched to a gene; V was cut back by 0 bases and J by 5 bases. The V gene's germline CDR1 is LNHNV and CDR2 YYDKDF (reference sequence). The CDR3 spans 20 residues. The CDR3 DNA sequence: TGTGCCACCAGCAGAGATGGGTTGGGACTAGCGGGAGGGGGAACCGGGGAGCTGTTTTTT. Translating it yields CATSRDGLGLAGGGTGELFF. The full variable domain, in which reference TRBV15 and TRBJ2-2 provide the parts outside the CDR3, is DAMVIQNPRYQVTQFGKPVTLSCSQTLNHNVMYWYQQKSSQAPKLLFHYYDKDFNNEADTPDNFQSRRPNTSFCFLDIRSPGLGDTAMYLCATSRDGLGLAGGGTGELFFGEGSRLTVL.

The chain joins TRBV7-3 to TRBJ2-1; 7 bases agree with TRBD2. This CDR3 contains 15 residues. Germline V lookup: CDR1 SGHTA, CDR2 FQGTGA. V lost 1 base, J lost 7 bases, and 7 bases stayed unmatched. The CDR3, as DNA: TGTGCCAGCAGCTTAAGTGGGGACGGGGGGAATGAGCAGTTCTTC. Its translation: CASSLSGDGGNEQFF.

This chain links TRBV5-1 with TRBJ2-5, with 7 bases that match TRBD2. There are 15 residues in the CDR3. CDR1 and CDR2 from the germline V gene are SGHRS and YFSETQ. With V trimmed by 0 bases and J by 2 bases, 4 bases remained unmatched. The CDR3 DNA follows: TGCGCCAGCAGCTTGGGACCGGGACTACAAGAGACCCAGTACTTC. As protein: CASSLGPGLQETQYF. Drawing the rest from reference TRBV5-1 and TRBJ2-5, the complete variable domain is KAGVTQTPRYLIKTRGQQVTLSCSPISGHRSVSWYQQTPGQGLQFLFEYFSETQRNKGNFPGRFSGRQFSNSRSEMNVSTLELGDSALYLCASSLGPGLQETQYFGPGTRLLVL.

The chain uses TRBV11-2 and TRBJ2-1; 13 bases agree with TRBD2. The V gene's germline CDR1 is SGHAT and CDR2 FQNNGV. The CDR3 has 18 amino acids. The V gene end was trimmed by 5 bases and the J gene end by 0 bases; junction bases not matched to a gene: 7. As DNA, the CDR3 is TGTGCCAGCAGCCCCGGGACTAGCGGGACCCACTCCTACAATGAGCAGTTCTTC. Protein product: CASSPGTSGTHSYNEQFF.

The chain uses TRBV6-5 and TRBJ1-2, with 9 bases identical to TRBD1. Germline V gene sequence: CDR1 MNHEY, CDR2 SVGAGI. V lost 2 bases, J lost 7 bases, and 11 bases stayed unmatched. The CDR3 has 16 residues. The chain's CDR3 is CASSYGPGQGHTGYTF. CDR3 nucleotide sequence: TGTGCCAGCAGTTACGGGCCAGGACAGGGGCATACTGGCTACACCTTC.

V is TRBV6-5 and J is TRBJ2-2, with D possibly matching TRBD1 (6 bases). This CDR3 has 15 amino acids. V dropped 4 bases and J dropped 7 bases, with 16 bases sitting between them. The germline V gene has CDR1 MNHEY and CDR2 SVGAGI. CDR3 bases: TGTGCCAGCAGTTCTGGGGGCGCAAGGAGCGGGGAGCTGTTTTTT. It yields the protein CASSSGGARSGELFF.

The chain carries TRBV6-1 and TRBJ2-1; perhaps TRBD1 as D (5 bases). Trimming shortened V by 5 bases and J by 0 bases, and 11 bases separated the two germline ends. The CDR3 runs 15 residues. Germline CDR1 reads MNHNS; CDR2 reads SASEGT. As DNA, the CDR3 is TGTGCCAGCAGTCCCAGGGCGAGCTCCTACAATGAGCAGTTCTTC. Protein: CASSPRASSYNEQFF.

This clonotype occurred a few times. The chain employs TRBV20-1 and TRBJ1-6; TRBD1 is a possible D gene (5 bases). This CDR3 contains 14 residues. V lost 2 bases and J 6 bases, leaving 11 bases between the germline ends. Germline CDR1 and CDR2: DFQATT and SNEGSKA (reference sequence). The chain's CDR3 is CSARLDTSNSPLHF. In DNA, the CDR3 is TGCAGTGCTAGACTGGACACTTCTAATTCACCCCTCCACTTT.

This clonotype is a singleton in its sample. The chain employs TRBV2 and TRBJ2-5, with TRBD2 matching 7 bases. CDR1 and CDR2 (germline): SNHLY, FYNNEI. The CDR3 length is 14 residues. V was clipped by 5 bases and J by 3 bases; unmatched bases: 6. The CDR3 bases are TGTGCCAGCAGTTATCTCCTAGCGGAAGAGACCCAGTACTTC. Translating gives CASSYLLAEETQYF.

The chain is built from TRBV6-1 and TRBJ1-2, with D perhaps TRBD1 (5 bases). Germline lookup yields CDR1 MNHNS and CDR2 SASEGT. V gave up 10 bases and J gave up 6 bases, with 21 bases separating them. The CDR3 is 14 residues long. The CDR3 loop is CAIRSIRGPDGYTF. CDR3 nucleotide sequence: TGTGCCATCAGGTCCATACGGGGACCGGATGGCTACACCTTC.

V usage is TRBV6-5 and J usage is TRBJ2-7; D perhaps matches TRBD2 (6 bases). V was cut by 2 bases and J by 2 bases, with 19 bases left in between. This CDR3 is 17 amino acids long. Germline V gene sequence: CDR1 MNHEY, CDR2 SVGAGI. The CDR3 here is CASSYPGLLMETYEQYF. The DNA of the CDR3 is TGTGCCAGCAGTTACCCGGGACTCCTGATGGAGACCTACGAGCAGTACTTC.

There are a few counts of this clonotype. This chain uses TRBV29-1 with TRBJ1-2; 7 nucleotides match TRBD1. After removal of 6 bases from V and 7 bases from J, the junction contained 5 bases not matched to a gene. Germline values: CDR1 SQVTM, CDR2 ANQGSEA. This CDR3 is built from 11 residues. The CDR3 region has the DNA TGCAGCGTCCAGACAGGGTTTGGCTACACCTTC. Translated, it gives CSVQTGFGYTF.

The chain recombines TRBV5-1 with TRBJ2-7; the D gene is possibly TRBD1 (5 bases). Trimming cost V 0 bases and J 5 bases, with 18 bases left between them. This CDR3 contains 16 residues. CDR1 is SGHRS, CDR2 YFSETQ, per germline. The CDR3 sequence is CASSLVAGKGSDEQYF. CDR3 sequence (DNA): TGCGCCAGCAGCTTGGTTGCAGGGAAGGGATCGGACGAGCAGTACTTC.

The chain recombines TRBV11-3 with TRBJ2-7; the D gene could be TRBD1 or TRBD2 (5 bases each). The V and J ends lost 6 bases and 7 bases respectively, with 22 bases between them. This CDR3 is built from 15 residues. From germline, CDR1 is SGHNT and CDR2 YENEEA. The CDR3 here is CASSSPSGPPGEQYF. CDR3 in DNA: TGTGCCAGCAGTTCGCCCTCGGGACCTCCCGGGGAGCAGTACTTC. Using reference TRBV11-3 and TRBJ2-7 for the parts outside the CDR3, the full variable domain is EAGVVQSPRYKIIEKKQPVAFWCNPISGHNTLYWYLQNLGQGPELLIRYENEEAVDDSQLPKDRFSAERLKGVDSTLKIQPAELGDSAVYLCASSSPSGPPGEQYFGPGTRLTVT.

This chain links TRBV15 with TRBJ2-7, with 7 bases matching TRBD1. The J segment lost 2 bases and the V segment lost 2 bases, leaving 6 bases of the junction unmatched. The CDR3 length is 15 residues. Germline CDR1 and CDR2: LNHNV and YYDKDF (reference sequence). The CDR3 here is CATSRRRDSPYEQYF. The CDR3, as DNA: TGTGCCACCAGCAGACGCCGGGACAGTCCCTACGAGCAGTACTTC.

This chain joins TRBV5-1 and TRBJ1-1, with unresolved D. The CDR3 is 15 amino acids. Germline values: CDR1 SGHRS, CDR2 YFSETQ. Trimming pared 4 bases from V and 2 bases from J, leaving 15 bases between. The CDR3 sequence: CASSPQSGRNTEAFF. In DNA form, the CDR3 reads TGCGCCAGCAGCCCACAATCCGGCAGAAACACTGAAGCTTTCTTT.

The V and J genes are TRBV20-1 and TRBJ1-1; 7 bases map to TRBD1. The CDR3 has 16 residues. The germline gives CDR1 DFQATT, CDR2 SNEGSKA (reference sequence). The V gene end was trimmed by 4 bases and the J gene end by 0 bases; junction bases not matched to a gene: 11. The DNA of the CDR3 is TGCAGTGCTATGACCCCCCCGGGACAGATGAACACTGAAGCTTTCTTT. Translated: CSAMTPPGQMNTEAFF.

V usage is TRBV5-1 and J usage is TRBJ2-3; perhaps D is TRBD1 or TRBD2 (5 bases each). Trimming removed 4 bases from V and 5 bases from J, with 14 bases in between. The CDR3 totals 14 residues. Germline V gene data show CDR1 as SGHRS and CDR2 as YFSETQ. The CDR3 bases are TGCGCCAGCAGCCCGGGACCATTAGGAGATACGCAGTATTTT. It is translated as CASSPGPLGDTQYF.

The chain is built from TRBV7-9 and TRBJ1-2, with a weak D call TRBD1 (6 bases). V lost 5 bases and J lost 7, with 17 bases in between. This CDR3 has 14 residues. From germline, CDR1 is SEHNR and CDR2 FQNEAQ (reference sequence). CDR3 nucleotides: TGTGCCAGCAGCGTTACAGGGCTCTCCGGTGGCTACACCTTC. This sequence encodes CASSVTGLSGGYTF.

The chain joins TRBV6-2 or TRBV6-3 to TRBJ2-7, with TRBD1 identical over 8 bases. Germline CDR1 reads MNHEY; CDR2 reads SVGEGT. The CDR3 consists of 14 residues. With V trimmed by 10 bases and J by 3 bases, 11 bases remained unmatched. CDR3 sequence reads: CATRARDRRYEQYF. The CDR3 nucleotides are TGTGCCACCCGGGCCCGGGACAGGCGCTACGAGCAGTACTTC.

This clonotype came up a few times. CDR3 DNA sequence: TGTGCCAGCAGCTTAAATTCCTTAGAGACCCAGTACTTC. It yields the protein CASSLNSLETQYF. J is TRBJ2-5 and V is TRBV7-3, with D unclear. Trimming removed 1 base at V and 4 bases at J, with 7 bases between. The CDR3 has 13 amino acids. Germline V gene sequence: CDR1 SGHTA, CDR2 FQGTGA.